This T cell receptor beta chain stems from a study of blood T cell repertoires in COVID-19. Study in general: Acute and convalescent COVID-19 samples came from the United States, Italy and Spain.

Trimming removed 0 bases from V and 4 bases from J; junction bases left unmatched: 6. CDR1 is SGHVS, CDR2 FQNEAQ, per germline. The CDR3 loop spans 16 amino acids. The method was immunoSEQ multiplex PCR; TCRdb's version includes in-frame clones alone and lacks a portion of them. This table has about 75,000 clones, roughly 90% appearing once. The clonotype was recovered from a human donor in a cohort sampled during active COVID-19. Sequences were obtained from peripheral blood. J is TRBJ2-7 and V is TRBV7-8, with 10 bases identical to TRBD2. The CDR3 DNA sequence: TGTGCCAGCAGCTTAGCTCGGACTAGCGGAGTTTACGAGCAGTACTTC. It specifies CASSLARTSGVYEQYF.